There are many counts of the clone carrying this T cell receptor (beta chain). Trimming cost V 0 bases and J 7 bases, with 18 bases left between them. The CDR3 sequence is 15 residues long. The germline V gene has CDR1 DFQATT and CDR2 SNEGSKA (reference sequence). The sample is drawn from a study of low-dose radiotherapy and immunotherapy resistance in tumors. As for the study in general: Each fraction given to Cohort 2 every two weeks delivered 1 Gy, and the total reached 13 Gy over 26 weeks.

Both TCRalpha and TCRbeta chains were reverse transcribed with V-gene-specific primers. Using a constant-region primer together with a V-primer adapter, TCRs were subjected to about 20 PCR cycles of amplification. Via MiXCR, TCRdb re-called the reads, giving one row per CDR3 protein. The sample lists around 33,000 distinct CDR3 sequences; around 47% were seen once. Sample time point: after trial treatment. The treatment denotes: LDRT plus nivolumab, ipilimumab, low-dose cyclophosphamide and aspirin (RACIN trial). The specimen was PBMCs, collected after low-dose radiotherapy plus immunotherapy. This receptor was obtained from a male donor with gallbladder cancer. V gene TRBV20-1 combines with J gene TRBJ2-5, with D perhaps TRBD2 (5 bases). CDR3 nucleotide sequence: TGCAGTGCTAGAGATACGGGAACCCCCAGAGGGACCCAGTACTTC. Protein sequence: CSARDTGTPRGTQYF.